This entry features one TCR beta chain sequence. The antigen is unknown. Germline assignment: CDR1 KGHSH and CDR2 LQKENI. V was clipped by 3 bases and J by 5 bases, with 14 bases between them. The CDR3 is 14 amino acids. These data are taken from a study of beta chain features in type 1 diabetes. Study context: The study found patients and healthy donors alike in age, gender and cell yields. Study results and caveats: TCRB CDR3 length was moderately but significantly reduced in all four CD4+ subsets of Type 1 diabetes patients. The study found fewer insertions and more deletions at VDJ junctions in type 1 diabetes patients.

Only one heparinised blood draw was taken per donor, and its volume averaged approximately 120 mL. What was sequenced were expressed TCRB transcripts, since all of the isolated RNA had been reverse transcribed. TCRdb keeps only in-frame clones here, not all; method: immunoSEQ multiplex PCR. The sample carries roughly 170,000 clones, more than 10% recorded once. The sample taken for sequencing was central memory CD4+ T cells from blood. The clonotype comes from a woman aged 18-35 years in good health. The chain uses TRBV18 and TRBJ2-7; no clear D gene. Here the CDR3 DNA reads TGTGCCAGCTCACCGCCTATAGTGTCGAACGAGCAGTACTTC. Its translation is CASSPPIVSNEQYF.